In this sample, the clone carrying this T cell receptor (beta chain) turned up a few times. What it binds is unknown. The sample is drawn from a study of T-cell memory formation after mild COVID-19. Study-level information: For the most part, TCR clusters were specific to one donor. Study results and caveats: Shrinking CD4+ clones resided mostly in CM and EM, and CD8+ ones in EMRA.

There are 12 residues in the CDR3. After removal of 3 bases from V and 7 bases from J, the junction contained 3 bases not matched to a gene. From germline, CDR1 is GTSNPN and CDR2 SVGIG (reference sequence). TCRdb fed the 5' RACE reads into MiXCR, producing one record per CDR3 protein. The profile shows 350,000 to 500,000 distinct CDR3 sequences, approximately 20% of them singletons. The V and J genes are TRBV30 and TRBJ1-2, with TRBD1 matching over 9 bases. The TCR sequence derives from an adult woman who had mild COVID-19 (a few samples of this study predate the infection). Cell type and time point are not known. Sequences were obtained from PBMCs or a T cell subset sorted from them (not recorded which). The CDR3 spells CAWRRQGGGYTF. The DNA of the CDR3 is TGTGCCTGGAGAAGACAGGGGGGTGGCTACACCTTC.